What follows is one T cell receptor (beta chain) and its context. The sample originates from a study of blood T cell repertoires in COVID-19. On the study more broadly: COVID-19 samples from acute and convalescent phases originated in the United States, Italy and Spain. In each case, the material was cDNA or gDNA derived from T cells, B-cell-depleted T cells, or PBMCs.

The V gene lost 1 base and the J gene lost 7 bases, with 11 bases spanning the gap. The CDR3 length is 15 residues. Per the germline V gene, CDR1 is MNHEY and CDR2 is SMNVEV (reference sequence). TCRdb's table, derived via immunoSEQ multiplex PCR, lists solely in-frame clones and lacks some. The table lists about 370,000 clones, 85% to 90% of them singletons. The sequenced sample consisted of peripheral blood. The chain carries TRBV27 and TRBJ1-6; a weak D match, TRBD1 (6 bases). The TCR originated in a young man with active or convalescent COVID-19. CDR3 protein: CASSLFRGGNSPLHF. The CDR3 DNA follows: TGTGCCAGCAGTTTATTCAGGGGCGGGAATTCACCCCTCCACTTT.